The 18 T cell receptor beta chains below were found in one sample sequenced in a study of memory CD4+ T cells and cytomegalovirus serostatus. Single viable CD3+CD4+CD8-CD45RO+ cells were sorted as the memory CD4+ T cells. The method was immunoSEQ multiplex PCR; TCRdb's version includes in-frame clones alone and lacks a portion of them. The table shows about 25,000 clones, with 60% to 80% occurring only once. The sample comprised memory CD4+ T cells from blood. The origin of the receptors is an adult in good health and CMV-seronegative.

V is TRBV5-1 and J is TRBJ1-1; D is ambiguous. V was trimmed by 3 bases and J by 1 base, leaving 7 bases between them. The germline V gene has CDR1 SGHRS and CDR2 YFSETQ. This CDR3 comprises 13 residues. The CDR3 region is CASSWESNTEAFF. The DNA of the CDR3 is TGCGCCAGCAGCTGGGAGTCGAACACTGAAGCTTTCTTT.

In DNA form, the CDR3 reads TGTGCCAGCAACTCTGTTGGAGATACGCAGTATTTT. It codes for CASNSVGDTQYF. The rearrangement uses TRBV6-5 and TRBJ2-3, with D unresolved. This CDR3 region has 12 residues. The germline CDR1 and CDR2 sequences are MNHEY and SVGAGI. V was pared by 7 bases and J by 5 bases, with 10 bases between.

The count of this clone is one. The junction shows a germline mismatch at one end, possibly a read error. This chain joins TRBV14 and TRBJ1-6; 7 bases align to TRBD1. Per the germline V gene, CDR1 is SGHDN and CDR2 is FVKESK. This CDR3 is built from 17 residues. CDR3 sequence reads: CASSFGSRGTVNTPLHF. DNA of the CDR3: TGTGCCAGCAGCTTTGGATCCCGGGGGACAGTTAATACACCCCTCCACTTT.

This clone came up a few times. The chain couples TRBV5-1 to TRBJ1-6, with D possibly being TRBD1 (5 bases). This CDR3 contains 17 residues. The germline V gene encodes CDR1 SGHRS and CDR2 YFSETQ. V was pared by 1 base and J by 6 bases, with 17 bases between. The CDR3 spells CASSLTLAGSGNSPLHF. The CDR3 nucleotides read TGCGCCAGCAGCTTGACCCTCGCAGGGTCGGGTAATTCACCCCTCCACTTT. The full variable domain, rest sourced from reference TRBV5-1 and TRBJ1-6, is KAGVTQTPRYLIKTRGQQVTLSCSPISGHRSVSWYQQTPGQGLQFLFEYFSETQRNKGNFPGRFSGRQFSNSRSEMNVSTLELGDSALYLCASSLTLAGSGNSPLHFGNGTRLTVT.

The chain joins TRBV19 to TRBJ1-1; 8 nucleotides match TRBD1. This CDR3 comprises 14 residues. Germline V lookup: CDR1 LNHDA, CDR2 SQIVND (reference sequence). V shed 8 bases and J 5 bases; nucleotides not matched to a gene: 10. This CDR3 is CASWTGTGGTEAFF. The CDR3 nucleotides are TGTGCCAGTTGGACCGGGACAGGAGGGACTGAAGCTTTCTTT.

V gene TRBV6-5 combines with J gene TRBJ2-7; 8 positions match TRBD2. Germline V gene sequence: CDR1 MNHEY, CDR2 SVGAGI. V lost 0 bases to trimming and J lost 4 bases; unmatched junction nucleotides: 5. This CDR3 spans 15 amino acids. CDR3 in DNA: TGTGCCAGCAGTTACTCGAGCGGGAGTCCGTACGAGCAGTACTTC. Its protein product is CASSYSSGSPYEQYF.

V usage is TRBV19 and J usage is TRBJ2-1, with TRBD2 matching over 11 bases. Per germline, CDR1 LNHDA and CDR2 SQIVND (reference sequence). The junction had 3 bases not matched to a gene; V was cut back by 2 bases and J by 0 bases. This CDR3 has 17 residues. CDR3 amino acids: CASSILAGGNSYNEQFF. CDR3 nucleotide sequence: TGTGCCAGTAGTATATTAGCGGGGGGGAACTCCTACAATGAGCAGTTCTTC.

V and J are TRBV7-6 and TRBJ1-4; D gene unclear. The CDR3 sequence is 13 residues long. In germline, CDR1 is SGHVS, CDR2 FNYEAQ. V was trimmed by 3 bases and J by 3 bases, leaving 5 bases between them. CDR3 DNA: TGTGCCAGCAGCTTCACAGCTAATGAAAAACTGTTTTTT. This translates into CASSFTANEKLFF.

The chain links TRBV27 to TRBJ1-2; D perhaps matches TRBD1 (6 bases). The CDR3 is made up of 12 amino acids. V was pared by 8 bases and J by 8 bases, with 15 bases between. Germline assignment: CDR1 MNHEY and CDR2 SMNVEV (reference sequence). CDR3 bases: TGTGCCAGCCGAGGGGAAGGGGGAGGCTACACCTTC. It translates to CASRGEGGGYTF.

This chain uses TRBV9 with TRBJ2-2; 7 bases agree with TRBD1. The junction had 4 bases not matched to a gene; V was cut back by 4 bases and J by 1 base. The CDR3 is 15 amino acids. CDR1 and CDR2 from the germline V gene are SGDLS and YYNGEE. The CDR3 bases are TGTGCCAGCAGCCTCTGGGACAGGAACACCGGGGAGCTGTTTTTT. It encodes CASSLWDRNTGELFF. The complete variable domain, with remaining parts taken from reference TRBV9 and TRBJ2-2, reads DSGVTQTPKHLITATGQRVTLRCSPRSGDLSVYWYQQSLDQGLQFLIQYYNGEERAKGNILERFSAQQFPDLHSELNLSSLELGDSALYFCASSLWDRNTGELFFGEGSRLTVL.

The chain couples TRBV9 to TRBJ2-5; D remains unclear. The germline V and J ends were trimmed by 0 bases and 5 bases, with 11 bases remaining between them. CDR1 and CDR2 (germline): SGDLS, YYNGEE. This CDR3 comprises 14 residues. This CDR3 reads CASSVGRQWETQYF. The CDR3 DNA follows: TGTGCCAGCAGCGTAGGGCGACAATGGGAGACCCAGTACTTC. The full variable domain, its missing parts supplied by reference TRBV9 and TRBJ2-5, is DSGVTQTPKHLITATGQRVTLRCSPRSGDLSVYWYQQSLDQGLQFLIQYYNGEERAKGNILERFSAQQFPDLHSELNLSSLELGDSALYFCASSVGRQWETQYFGPGTRLLVL.

To note about this clone: This sample includes further DNA sequences coding for the same CDR3. The chain uses TRBV7-2 and TRBJ1-3; tentatively, D is TRBD1 (5 bases). Trimming removed 2 bases at V and 3 bases at J, with 8 bases between. The V gene's germline CDR1 is SGHTA and CDR2 FQGNSA. This CDR3 is 14 amino acids long. CDR3 residues: CASSLTGGGNTIYF. The CDR3, as DNA: TGTGCCAGCAGCTTAACCGGGGGTGGAAACACCATATATTTT.

The rearrangement uses TRBV7-3 and TRBJ2-5; 7 bases are a match to TRBD2. This CDR3 is 14 amino acids long. The V gene's germline CDR1 is SGHTA and CDR2 FQGTGA. Trimming at V came to 8 bases and at J to 5 bases, leaving 11 bases not matched to a gene. The chain's CDR3 is CASRPGGGGETQYF. The CDR3 DNA reads TGTGCCAGCCGCCCGGGGGGAGGTGGGGAGACCCAGTACTTC.

The V and J genes are TRBV2 and TRBJ1-5; D call uncertain. Trimming cost V 4 bases and J 7 bases, with 14 bases left between them. The CDR3 consists of 14 residues. CDR1 and CDR2 (germline): SNHLY, FYNNEI. CDR3 nucleotides: TGTGCCAGCAGTGTGGGGAGAGGAGGCCAGCCCCAGCATTTT. Translated: CASSVGRGGQPQHF.

The CDR3 sequence: CASSLGPGGTEAFF. DNA for the CDR3: TGTGCCAGCAGCTTGGGCCCGGGCGGCACTGAAGCTTTCTTT. The V gene is TRBV7-2, the J gene TRBJ1-1; no reliable D call. The V gene's germline CDR1 is SGHTA and CDR2 FQGNSA. V was clipped by 3 bases and J by 4 bases, with 12 bases between them. The CDR3 consists of 14 residues.

The genes are TRBV7-2 and TRBJ1-3; 7 bases match TRBD1. Unmatched junction bases numbered 6, after V lost 4 bases and J lost 0 bases. The germline V gene has CDR1 SGHTA and CDR2 FQGNSA. The CDR3 runs to 16 residues. The CDR3 sequence: CASSYRQGNSGNTIYF. The DNA of the CDR3 is TGTGCCAGCAGCTACCGACAGGGCAACTCTGGAAACACCATATATTTT.

Here the CDR3 reads CASSKPVGLAGMWVEQFF. The CDR3 DNA follows: TGTGCCAGCAGTAAGCCCGTCGGACTAGCGGGAATGTGGGTAGAGCAGTTCTTC. The genes are TRBV7-8 and TRBJ2-1, with 12 bases lining up with TRBD2. The V gene's germline CDR1 is SGHVS and CDR2 FQNEAQ. The CDR3 is 18 amino acids. Trimming cost V 6 bases and J 10 bases; bases outside gene matches: 19.

J is TRBJ1-4 and V is TRBV6-6; TRBD1 might be the D (6 bases). The germline V gene encodes CDR1 MNHNY and CDR2 SVGAGI (reference sequence). CDR3 length: 16 amino acids. The V gene lost 5 bases and the J gene lost 13 bases, with 26 bases spanning the gap. The CDR3 sequence: CASSPFPRDNRMGLFF. The CDR3 coding sequence is TGTGCCAGCAGTCCCTTCCCTCGGGACAACCGCATGGGACTGTTTTTT.